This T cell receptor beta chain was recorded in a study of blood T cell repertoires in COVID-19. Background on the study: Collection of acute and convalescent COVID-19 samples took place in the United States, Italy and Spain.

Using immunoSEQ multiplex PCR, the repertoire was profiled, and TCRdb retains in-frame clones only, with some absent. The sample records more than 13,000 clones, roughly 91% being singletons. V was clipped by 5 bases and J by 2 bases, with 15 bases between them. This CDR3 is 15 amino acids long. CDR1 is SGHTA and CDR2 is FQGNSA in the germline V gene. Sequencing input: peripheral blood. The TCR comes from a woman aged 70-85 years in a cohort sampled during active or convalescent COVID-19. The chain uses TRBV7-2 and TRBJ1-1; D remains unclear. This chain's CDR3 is CASSAYSLLNTEAFF. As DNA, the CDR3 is TGTGCCAGCAGCGCCTACAGCCTCCTAAACACTGAAGCTTTCTTT.